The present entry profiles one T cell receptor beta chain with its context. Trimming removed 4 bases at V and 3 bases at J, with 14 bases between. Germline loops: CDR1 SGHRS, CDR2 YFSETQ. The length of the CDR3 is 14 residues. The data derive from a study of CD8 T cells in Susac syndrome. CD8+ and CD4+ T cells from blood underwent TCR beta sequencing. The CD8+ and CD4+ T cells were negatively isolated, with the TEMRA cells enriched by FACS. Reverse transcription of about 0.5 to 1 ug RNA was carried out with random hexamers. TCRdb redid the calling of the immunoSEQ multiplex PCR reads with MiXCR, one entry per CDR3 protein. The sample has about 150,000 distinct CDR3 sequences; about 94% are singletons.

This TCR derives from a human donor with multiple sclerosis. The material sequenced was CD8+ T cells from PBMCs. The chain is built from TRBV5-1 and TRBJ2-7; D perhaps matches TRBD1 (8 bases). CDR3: CASSGAGQDYEQYF. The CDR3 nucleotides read TGCGCCAGCAGCGGAGCGGGACAGGACTACGAGCAGTACTTC.